This T cell receptor beta chain was identified during a study of metastatic and nonmetastatic thyroid tumors. Study details: Blood and tumor or nodule tissue repertoires from malignant and benign thyroid patients were compared.

How the authors handled the data: The authors used CDR3 differences across clinicopathological groups to build a distant-metastasis classifier for papillary thyroid cancer. TCRdb reanalyzed the PCR reads with MiXCR. The V and J calls follow TCRdb's processing rather than the paper's. This table has around 28,000 clones, 15% to 20% appearing once. Each patient came to thyroid surgery without any prior treatment (of any kind). There are a few counts of this clone. Its antigen is still unknown. Whole-study results and caveats: Malignant tumors reportedly showed significantly higher TCR beta diversity than benign nodules in both blood and tumor.

Material: blood. The source of this sequence is a female donor with papillary thyroid cancer or a benign thyroid nodule (not recorded which). Some clones in this sample may be carry-over from other donors' samples.

CDR3 nucleotide sequence: TGTGCCAGCAGTTTATCGGTCGGTTCGGGCGAGCAGTACTTC. Translated, it gives CASSLSVGSGEQYF. The chain has TRBV27 and TRBJ2-7, with D uncertain. The V gene's germline CDR1 is MNHEY and CDR2 SMNVEV (reference sequence). V was clipped by 0 bases and J by 6 bases, with 12 bases between them. There are 14 residues in the CDR3.